The present TCR beta chain was sequenced within a study of T-cell memory formation after mild COVID-19. Study-level results: A second wave expanding day 15 to 37 was CD4+-biased; contracting clones were balanced.

This clonotype was counted between two and nine times. What it recognizes is unknown. It was 5'RACE with constant-segment primers that produced the TCR alpha and TCR beta cDNA libraries, which carried sample barcodes and UMIs. Each CDR3 protein gets one entry after TCRdb re-called the 5' RACE reads with MiXCR. The sample shows a few hundred thousand distinct CDR3 sequences, approximately 15% of them seen only once. The clonotype was recovered from a man between 18 and 35 years old who had mild COVID-19 (a few samples of this study predate the infection). Cell type and time point are not known. Sequencing was done on a sample of PBMCs or a T cell subset sorted from them (not recorded which).

CDR3 sequence: CASSLFGGVNYGYTF. CDR3 bases: TGTGCCAGCAGTTTGTTCGGCGGGGTGAACTATGGCTACACCTTC. The chain couples TRBV12-3 or TRBV12-4 to TRBJ1-2; D uncertain. V was cut by 3 bases and J by 2 bases, with 13 bases left in between. The CDR3 length is 15 residues.